A selection of T cell receptor beta chains follows, all from one sample in a study of T cell responses to AZD1222 COVID-19 vaccine. Profiling relied on immunoSEQ multiplex PCR, and the TCRdb table lists in-frame clones only, not all of them. Of about 120,000 clones listed, around 90% are singletons. The material sequenced was peripheral blood, taken 28 days after the second AZD1222 dose. All receptors come from an adult who received the AZD1222 COVID-19 vaccine. Each CDR3 is given with its conserved first and last residue. Fields, in order: J gene, D gene, clone size, V gene, CDR3 protein, CDR3 DNA. A D gene is named only where the DNA matches it firmly. Not every row has a clone size; where given, it reads once, few, many or a size class.

>TRBJ1-1|-|-|TRBV6-5
CASSYRGKTEAFF
TGTGCCAGCAGTTACAGGGGGAAGACTGAAGCTTTCTTT
>TRBJ2-3|-|-|TRBV3-1/TRBV3-2
CASNLGRETQYF
TGTGCCAGCAACCTGGGGAGAGAGACGCAGTATTTT
>TRBJ1-1|-|-|TRBV10-3
CAISDDRTSNTEAFF
TGTGCCATCAGTGATGACAGGACCTCGAACACTGAAGCTTTCTTT
>TRBJ1-2|-|-|TRBV27
CASSLRDPQLYGYTF
TGTGCCAGCAGTTTAAGGGACCCCCAACTCTATGGCTACACCTTC
>TRBJ1-2|-|-|TRBV6-4
CASSDSEGYHGYTF
TGTGCCAGCAGTGACTCGGAGGGGTATCATGGCTACACCTTC
>TRBJ2-7|-|-|TRBV6-5
CASSYSVGYEQYF
TGTGCCAGCAGTTACTCGGTCGGCTACGAGCAGTACTTC
>TRBJ1-1|-|once|TRBV6-5
CASSSLGQNTEAFF
TGTGCCAGCAGTTCCCTAGGGCAGAACACTGAAGCTTTCTTT
>TRBJ2-5|-|-|TRBV29-1
CSVGGRSGETQYF
TGCAGCGTTGGAGGACGGTCAGGAGAGACCCAGTACTTC
>TRBJ1-1|-|-|TRBV29-1
CSVLSHVNTEAFF
TGCAGCGTTTTGAGTCACGTGAACACTGAAGCTTTCTTT
>TRBJ2-2|TRBD1|few|TRBV10-3
CAISSQGQGYNTGELFF
TGTGCCATCAGTTCCCAGGGACAGGGTTATAACACCGGGGAGCTGTTTTTT
>TRBJ1-2|-|-|TRBV19
CASSILGTSYGYTF
TGTGCCAGTAGTATACTAGGGACAAGCTATGGCTACACCTTC
>TRBJ2-3|-|-|TRBV6-1
CASSEGQTFTDTQYF
TGTGCCAGCAGTGAGGGGCAAACGTTCACAGATACGCAGTATTTT
>TRBJ2-7|TRBD1|-|TRBV25-1
CASSESDRGYEQYF
TGTGCCAGCAGTGAATCGGACAGGGGCTACGAGCAGTACTTC
>TRBJ1-5|-|-|TRBV30
CAWAWGGARGNQPQHF
TGTGCCTGGGCTTGGGGGGGGGCAAGAGGCAATCAGCCCCAGCATTTT
>TRBJ2-3|-|once|TRBV2
CASRTTRYTQYF
TGTGCCAGCAGGACGACTAGGTATACGCAGTATTTT
>TRBJ1-2|TRBD1|-|TRBV19
CASKRTGTVDYGYTF
TGTGCCAGTAAAAGGACAGGGACGGTGGACTATGGCTACACCTTC
>TRBJ2-3|TRBD2|-|TRBV28
CASSPLTSGRPDTQYF
TGTGCCAGCAGTCCCCTGACTAGCGGGAGGCCAGATACGCAGTATTTT
>TRBJ2-2|-|-|TRBV7-5
CVRSVYSNTGELFF
TGTGTCAGAAGCGTCTATAGTAACACCGGGGAGCTGTTTTTT
>TRBJ1-2|TRBD1|-|TRBV25-1
CASSTARDRGGYTF
TGTGCCAGCAGTACGGCCCGGGACAGGGGCGGCTACACCTTC
>TRBJ2-7|-|-|TRBV7-2
CASSLLKTSSYEQYF
TGTGCCAGCAGCCTCCTCAAAACTAGCTCCTACGAGCAGTACTTC
>TRBJ2-7|-|once|TRBV5-1
CASSPRTDGHEQYF
TGCGCCAGCAGCCCTAGAACTGATGGACACGAGCAGTACTTC
>TRBJ2-7|TRBD2|-|TRBV7-6
CASSLESSGNVYEQYF
TGTGCCAGCAGCTTAGAATCTAGCGGGAACGTATACGAGCAGTACTTC
>TRBJ2-2|-|few|TRBV2
CASSEGRSGELFF
TGTGCCAGCAGTGAGGGGAGATCCGGGGAGCTGTTTTTT
>TRBJ1-2|-|-|TRBV7-9
CASSSRGTDEGYTF
TGTGCCAGCAGTTCTCGGGGCACCGATGAGGGCTACACCTTC
>TRBJ2-7|-|-|TRBV7-2
CASSLVATASYEQYF
TGTGCCAGCAGCTTAGTAGCCACGGCTTCCTACGAGCAGTACTTC
>TRBJ1-4|TRBD1|-|TRBV24-1
CATSDGQGIPTNEKLFF
TGTGCCACCAGTGACGGACAGGGGATCCCAACTAATGAAAAACTGTTTTTT